This T cell receptor (beta chain) stems from a study of blood T cell repertoires in COVID-19. TCRdb's table, derived via immunoSEQ multiplex PCR, lists solely in-frame clones and lacks some. Here the sample spans about 120,000 clones, around 85% being singletons. Sequencing used peripheral blood. The sequence was obtained from an older woman with COVID-19, enrolled during active disease.

The CDR3: CASSLGWRGASTDTQYF. The DNA of the CDR3 is TGTGCCAGCAGCTTAGGCTGGCGGGGGGCCAGCACAGATACGCAGTATTTT. The chain links TRBV7-2 to TRBJ2-3; 8 positions agree with TRBD2. Germline CDR1 is SGHTA and CDR2 is FQGNSA. J lost 0 bases, V lost 1 base, and 6 bases had no gene match. This CDR3 contains 17 residues.